This is a list of T cell receptor beta chains from one sample in a study of blood T cell repertoires in COVID-19. Sequencing was performed with immunoSEQ multiplex PCR; in TCRdb, only in-frame clones are kept and a portion is missing. Of approximately 200,000 clones in the sample, around 83% were seen once. Sequenced input: peripheral blood. The receptors come from a woman in her 30s with active or convalescent COVID-19. The CDR3 runs from the conserved cysteine through the conserved F or W.

TRBJ1-2 | TRBV19 | CASSIDSQAFHYGYTF
TRBJ1-5 | TRBV19 | CASSIVGQVGDYSNQPQHF
TRBJ1-5 | TRBV5-6 | CASSLWGGGGQPQHF
TRBJ1-2 | TRBV11-2 | CASSLTRGTANYGYTF
TRBJ1-1 | TRBV25-1 | CASSNTGNTEAFF
TRBJ2-3 | TRBV6-1 | CASSEGRGWLTDTQYF
TRBJ2-1 | TRBV6-5 | CARTLAGPPFF
TRBJ2-1 | TRBV7-9 | CASSLDRGNEQFF
TRBJ2-2 | TRBV24-1 | CATSDWGGVRTGELFF
TRBJ2-1 | TRBV29-1 | CSVEPPDRVSYNEQFF
TRBJ2-7 | TRBV2 | CASSESGEDREQYF
TRBJ1-1 | TRBV6-5 | CASRPPRGRSTEAFF
TRBJ1-5 | TRBV6-1 | CASSEDLFYNQPQHF
TRBJ2-3 | TRBV5-1 | CASSLGAGVDTQYF
TRBJ1-4 | TRBV7-9 | CASSLDRAKLFF
TRBJ1-4 | TRBV4-2 | CASSPDRGANEKLFF
TRBJ1-4 | TRBV3-1/TRBV3-2 | CASSQARDEKLFF
TRBJ1-1 | TRBV29-1 | CSVLVQGDAEAFF
TRBJ2-1 | TRBV9 | CASSVDGLDGDEQFF
TRBJ2-7 | TRBV9 | CASSVAAGEYEQYF
TRBJ1-1 | TRBV28 | CASRVAPRITEAFF
TRBJ1-3 | TRBV27 | CASSVYSGNTIYF
TRBJ2-2 | TRBV2 | CASSDPGHGTGELFF
TRBJ2-1 | TRBV4-1 | CASSQDPRGLGNEQFF
TRBJ1-1 | TRBV30 | CAWSVNRNTEAFF
TRBJ1-5 | TRBV2 | CASSERGQVNQPQHF
TRBJ2-1 | TRBV6-6 | CASSYPTGTSGEQFF
TRBJ1-4 | TRBV28 | CASSLGLLNEKLFF
TRBJ1-1 | TRBV5-6 | CASSSLTESRTEAFF
TRBJ2-1 | TRBV4-1 | CASSQASGGVQSNEQFF
TRBJ2-5 | TRBV27 | CASGPWARTSGRPGTQYF
TRBJ2-1 | TRBV16 | CASSQQMDEQFF
TRBJ1-2 | TRBV2 | CASSEQGYTF
TRBJ2-7 | TRBV11-1 | CASSLGPVSYEQYF
TRBJ1-1 | TRBV18 | CASSHSDRGPTEAFF
TRBJ2-1 | TRBV6-4 | CASSDSFLAGGGEQFF
TRBJ1-1 | TRBV4-1 | CASSQANLGNTEAFF
TRBJ1-6 | TRBV5-1 | CASSLDFGATGGSSPLHF
TRBJ2-5 | TRBV9 | CASSVVAGAETQYF
TRBJ1-6 | TRBV3-1/TRBV3-2 | CASSQTGGYNSPLHF
TRBJ1-6 | TRBV28 | CASQSLKRTYNSPLHF
TRBJ1-4 | TRBV5-1 | CASSLPAGVSNEKLFF